These 27 T cell receptor beta chains were sequenced from one sample in a study of shared clonotypes between healthy human individuals. Clones were sequenced by immunoSEQ multiplex PCR, and TCRdb holds only the in-frame ones, with some missing. This repertoire shows 2,500,000 or so clones, roughly 93% found once; its top ten account for roughly 0.36%. Sample: naive CD4+ T cells from PBMCs. Indicated subset: CD45RA+ positively selected. These receptor sequences come from a man between 18 and 29 years old in good health. Some clones in this sample may be carry-over from other donors' samples.

The rearrangement joins TRBV30 to TRBJ1-6; D is perhaps TRBD1 (6 bases). The CDR3 is made up of 15 amino acids. Germline assignment: CDR1 GTSNPN and CDR2 SVGIG (reference sequence). Between the trimmed V and J ends, which lost 3 bases and 4 bases, there was a span of 13 bases. The CDR3 bases are TGTGCCTGGAGGCCAGGACAGATTTATAATTCACCCCTCCACTTT. Protein product: CAWRPGQIYNSPLHF.

This rearrangement joins TRBV28 to TRBJ2-7, with a weak D call TRBD1 (6 bases). Germline lookup yields CDR1 MDHEN and CDR2 SYDVKM. The CDR3 runs 14 residues. V lost 6 bases, J lost 2 bases, and 14 bases lay in between. This CDR3 is CASSPKQGTYEQYF. CDR3 nucleotides: TGTGCCAGCAGCCCCAAACAGGGAACCTACGAGCAGTACTTC.

This chain links TRBV15 with TRBJ2-1; the match to TRBD2 covers 9 bases. V was pared by 5 bases and J by 2 bases, with 4 bases of the junction left unmatched. The CDR3 loop spans 15 amino acids. Looked up from germline, CDR1 is LNHNV and CDR2 is YYDKDF (reference sequence). The CDR3 region is CATSSGLATYNEQFF. CDR3 DNA: TGTGCCACCAGCTCAGGACTAGCGACCTACAATGAGCAGTTCTTC.

This chain connects TRBV2 to TRBJ2-3; 9 bases map to TRBD1. The trim removed 8 bases at V and 3 bases at J, leaving 6 bases unmatched. Germline values: CDR1 SNHLY, CDR2 FYNNEI. This CDR3 comprises 14 residues. The CDR3 coding sequence is TGTGCCAGCCCCAGGGACAGGGAGACAGATACGCAGTATTTT. Translating gives CASPRDRETDTQYF.

The gene calls are TRBV9 and TRBJ2-1; 8 bases align to TRBD2. This CDR3 contains 12 residues. Germline CDR1 SGDLS, CDR2 YYNGEE. V dropped 4 bases and J dropped 14; count of bases not matched to a gene: 8. The CDR3 sequence: CASSPTSGPEFF. CDR3 in DNA: TGTGCCAGCAGCCCAACTAGCGGCCCAGAGTTCTTC.

This chain uses TRBV7-3 with TRBJ1-3; D is ambiguous. CDR1 and CDR2 (germline): SGHTA, FQGTGA. CDR3 size: 14 residues. V was pared by 2 bases and J by 4 bases, with 9 bases between. CDR3 sequence (DNA): TGTGCCAGCAGCTTAGAACCGGGGGGAAACACCATATATTTT. This codes for CASSLEPGGNTIYF.

The chain links TRBV6-5 to TRBJ1-1; possibly TRBD1 for D (6 bases). Between the trimmed V and J ends, which lost 5 bases and 10 bases, there was a span of 17 bases. The germline CDR1 and CDR2 sequences are MNHEY and SVGAGI. The CDR3 sequence is 13 residues long. In nucleotides, the CDR3 is TGTGCCAGCAGTGTCAACAGGGCGGCCAGAGCTTTCTTT. This translates into CASSVNRAARAFF.

This clone was recorded only once. The CDR3 loop is CASRLAGGPRDEQYF. The CDR3 DNA is TGCGCCAGCAGACTAGCGGGAGGGCCAAGAGACGAGCAGTACTTC. The chain recombines TRBV5-1 with TRBJ2-7, with 13 nucleotides matching TRBD2. Germline V lookup: CDR1 SGHRS, CDR2 YFSETQ. This CDR3 is built from 15 residues. V lost 5 bases and J lost 5; bases outside the gene matches: 7.

J is TRBJ2-1 and V is TRBV5-1; TRBD2 might be the D (5 bases). CDR1 is SGHRS, CDR2 YFSETQ, per germline. Trimming shortened V by 0 bases and J by 5 bases, and 9 bases separated the two germline ends. The CDR3 is 14 residues long. CDR3 residues: CASSLVPGNNEQFF. CDR3 coding DNA: TGCGCCAGCAGCTTGGTGCCGGGGAACAATGAGCAGTTCTTC.

The V call is TRBV2, the J call TRBJ2-4; 7 positions match TRBD2. Per germline, CDR1 SNHLY and CDR2 FYNNEI. This CDR3 contains 16 residues. V lost 5 bases and J lost 0; bases outside the gene matches: 7. The CDR3 spells CASSQSAGVAKNIQYF. In nucleotides, the CDR3 is TGTGCCAGCAGTCAATCGGCGGGAGTAGCCAAAAACATTCAGTACTTC.

V is TRBV2 and J is TRBJ1-3; possibly TRBD1 for D (6 bases). V was pared by 2 bases and J by 1 base, with 21 bases between. CDR1 SNHLY and CDR2 FYNNEI come from the germline V gene. This CDR3 is built from 19 residues. The CDR3 protein is CASSENPVTGAPSGNTIYF. CDR3 DNA sequence: TGTGCCAGCAGTGAAAATCCGGTGACAGGCGCTCCTTCTGGAAACACCATATATTTT.

This clone was counted between two and nine times. The V and J genes are TRBV29-1 and TRBJ1-1; D is ambiguous. The V gene's germline CDR1 is SQVTM and CDR2 ANQGSEA. The CDR3 loop spans 13 amino acids. Trimming removed 6 bases from V and 0 bases from J, with 11 bases in between. The CDR3 coding sequence is TGCAGCGTCCCTCAGATCGTGAACACTGAAGCTTTCTTT. Translating gives CSVPQIVNTEAFF.

The chain recombines TRBV18 with TRBJ2-7; the match to TRBD2 covers 10 bases. The CDR3 runs to 14 residues. V dropped 3 bases and J dropped 4; count of bases not matched to a gene: 3. Germline lookup yields CDR1 KGHSH and CDR2 LQKENI. The CDR3: CASSPGLAQYEQYF. CDR3 nucleotides: TGTGCCAGCTCACCGGGACTAGCGCAATACGAGCAGTACTTC. Combining the CDR3 with reference TRBV18 and TRBJ2-7 gives the whole variable domain NAGVMQNPRHLVRRRGQEARLRCSPMKGHSHVYWYRQLPEEGLKFMVYLQKENIIDESGMPKERFSAEFPKEGPSILRIQQVVRGDSAAYFCASSPGLAQYEQYFGPGTRLTVT.

The V call is TRBV18, the J call TRBJ2-7; 7 positions match TRBD1. Germline lookup yields CDR1 KGHSH and CDR2 LQKENI. V lost 6 bases to trimming and J lost 2 bases; unmatched junction nucleotides: 10. CDR3 length equals 15 residues. This CDR3 is CASSRSQGPTYEQYF. DNA of the CDR3: TGTGCCAGCTCCCGATCACAGGGGCCAACCTACGAGCAGTACTTC. Full variable domain (missing parts from reference TRBV18 and TRBJ2-7): NAGVMQNPRHLVRRRGQEARLRCSPMKGHSHVYWYRQLPEEGLKFMVYLQKENIIDESGMPKERFSAEFPKEGPSILRIQQVVRGDSAAYFCASSRSQGPTYEQYFGPGTRLTVT.

The chain combines TRBV5-1 with TRBJ1-3, with D possibly TRBD1 on 5 matching bases. This CDR3 is 16 amino acids long. Germline CDR1 SGHRS, CDR2 YFSETQ. V shed 4 bases and J shed 3 bases, with 17 bases lying between them. CDR3 sequence: CASSPGPRGYGNTIYF. CDR3 DNA: TGCGCCAGCAGCCCGGGACCCCGGGGCTATGGAAACACCATATATTTT.

Concerning this clone itself: This CDR3 is also generated by other DNA sequences in the sample. The chain carries TRBV6-6 and TRBJ1-2; D is unresolved. The CDR3 runs to 14 residues. Trimming left V 2 bases short and J 5 bases short, with 12 bases between. Looked up from germline, CDR1 is MNHNY and CDR2 is SVGAGI (reference sequence). As DNA, the CDR3 is TGTGCCAGCAGTTACAGTCGGACGTCGTATGGCTACACCTTC. Protein product: CASSYSRTSYGYTF.

The genes are TRBV19 and TRBJ2-7, with TRBD2 matching 11 bases. The germline V gene encodes CDR1 LNHDA and CDR2 SQIVND (reference sequence). CDR3 length: 17 residues. The trim removed 4 bases at V and 0 bases at J, leaving 8 bases unmatched. The CDR3 protein is CASSSPGLAESSYEQYF. The CDR3 DNA reads as TGTGCCAGTAGTAGCCCGGGACTAGCGGAGAGCTCCTACGAGCAGTACTTC.

This clone was counted between two and nine times. The CDR3 bases are TGTGCCAGCAGCACACAGGGGGCAGGCTATGGCTACACCTTC. It codes for CASSTQGAGYGYTF. The chain is built from TRBV11-2 and TRBJ1-2; 9 positions match TRBD1. This CDR3 spans 14 amino acids. Germline V lookup: CDR1 SGHAT, CDR2 FQNNGV. J was trimmed by 4 bases and V by 5 bases; bases with no gene match: 5.

The rearrangement uses TRBV30 and TRBJ2-4; 11 positions agree with TRBD2. Looked up from germline, CDR1 is GTSNPN and CDR2 is SVGIG (reference sequence). V trimming: 0 bases; J trimming: 1 base; junction bases outside the gene matches: 5. The CDR3 runs 17 residues. The CDR3 sequence: CAWSVWIAGGAKNIQYF. In DNA, the CDR3 is TGTGCCTGGAGTGTATGGATAGCGGGAGGGGCCAAAAACATTCAGTACTTC.

The chain joins TRBV5-1 to TRBJ1-1, with D perhaps matching TRBD1 (6 bases). V gave up 0 bases and J gave up 7 bases, with 22 bases separating them. Germline CDR1 reads SGHRS; CDR2 reads YFSETQ. CDR3 length: 17 residues. Here the CDR3 reads CASSLEFGGASRSEAFF. CDR3 bases: TGCGCCAGCAGCTTGGAGTTCGGGGGGGCCTCCCGTAGTGAAGCTTTCTTT.

The rearrangement joins TRBV7-6 to TRBJ2-7; the D gene is possibly TRBD2 (5 bases). The CDR3 contains 17 residues. Trimming left V 5 bases short and J 2 bases short, with 22 bases between. Germline CDR1 is SGHVS and CDR2 is FNYEAQ. CDR3 residues: CASSRRRTGSGAYEQYF. CDR3 in DNA: TGTGCCAGCAGCAGGCGGCGGACGGGGAGTGGGGCCTACGAGCAGTACTTC.

This chain links TRBV7-2 with TRBJ2-2, with TRBD2 matching 10 bases. Germline CDR1 reads SGHTA; CDR2 reads FQGNSA. This CDR3 region has 16 residues. After removal of 4 bases from V and 6 bases from J, the junction contained 8 bases not matched to a gene. As DNA, the CDR3 is TGTGCCAGCAGCTCTAGGGGACTAGCGATAGCCGGGGAGCTGTTTTTT. This codes for CASSSRGLAIAGELFF.

CDR3 amino acids: CASFRTSGITDTQYF. The CDR3, as DNA: TGTGCCAGCTTTCGGACTAGCGGAATCACAGATACGCAGTATTTT. This chain joins TRBV2 and TRBJ2-3; 10 positions match TRBD2. The CDR3 has 15 amino acids. After removal of 8 bases from V and 2 bases from J, the junction contained 7 bases not matched to a gene. CDR1 and CDR2 (germline): SNHLY, FYNNEI.

The rearrangement uses TRBV9 and TRBJ2-5; D possibly matches TRBD1 or TRBD2 (6 bases each). Per the germline V gene, CDR1 is SGDLS and CDR2 is YYNGEE. The CDR3 runs 16 residues. V was trimmed by 0 bases and J by 2 bases, leaving 14 bases between them. In DNA, the CDR3 is TGTGCCAGCAGCGTAGTCCCGGGGGCAGGGCAAGAGACCCAGTACTTC. Its protein is CASSVVPGAGQETQYF.

Here the CDR3 reads CSVLAPGGTDTQYF. The CDR3 DNA is TGCAGCGTCTTGGCCCCAGGGGGGACAGATACGCAGTATTTT. V is TRBV29-1 and J is TRBJ2-3; D possibly corresponds to TRBD1 (7 bases). CDR3 size: 14 residues. V dropped 6 bases and J dropped 3 bases, with 16 bases sitting between them. Germline assignment: CDR1 SQVTM and CDR2 ANQGSEA.

This clone was counted a few times. The rearrangement joins TRBV5-1 to TRBJ1-4; 9 nucleotides agree with TRBD1. CDR3 length equals 15 residues. Losses at the gene ends were 4 bases for V and 10 bases for J; bases not matched to a gene: 11. Germline CDR1 is SGHRS and CDR2 is YFSETQ. CDR3 sequence: CASSPRDRATAKLFF. CDR3 in DNA: TGCGCCAGCAGCCCGAGGGACAGGGCCACTGCAAAACTGTTTTTT.

The V and J genes are TRBV29-1 and TRBJ2-5; 8 bases are shared with TRBD1. J was trimmed by 5 bases and V by 2 bases; bases with no gene match: 7. The germline CDR1 and CDR2 sequences are SQVTM and ANQGSEA. The CDR3 consists of 14 residues. CDR3 in amino acids: CSVEPPTGVETQYF. In DNA, the CDR3 is TGCAGCGTTGAACCTCCGACAGGGGTGGAGACCCAGTACTTC.